The sequence of this T cell receptor (beta chain) was determined in a study of cytomegalovirus exposure and HLA in healthy donors. Deletions cut 5 bases from V and 1 base from J, with 11 bases between. Germline-derived CDR1 and CDR2 are SGHTA and FQGNSA. The CDR3 length is 14 residues. Overall study findings and caveats: Prediction of most subjects' HLA-A and HLA-B alleles by TCR beta sequences was reportedly accurate. Some segments of the V type, notably TRBV6-2 and TRBV6-3, were excluded as indistinguishable. Researchers had no immune exposure information except CMV serostatus available.

The PCR had 60 Vbeta and 13 Jbeta primers. Data came from immunoSEQ multiplex PCR; TCRdb stores just in-frame clones and leaves some out. The sample has 130,000 or so clones. About this clone itself: The target antigen is unknown.

The TCR was taken from a woman aged 40 to 50 in good health and CMV-seronegative. The sample taken for sequencing was PBMCs. The chain links TRBV7-2 to TRBJ2-5; D may be TRBD2 (5 bases). CDR3 in DNA: TGTGCCAGCAGCCAAACTAGTACCCAAGAGACCCAGTACTTC. This translates into CASSQTSTQETQYF.